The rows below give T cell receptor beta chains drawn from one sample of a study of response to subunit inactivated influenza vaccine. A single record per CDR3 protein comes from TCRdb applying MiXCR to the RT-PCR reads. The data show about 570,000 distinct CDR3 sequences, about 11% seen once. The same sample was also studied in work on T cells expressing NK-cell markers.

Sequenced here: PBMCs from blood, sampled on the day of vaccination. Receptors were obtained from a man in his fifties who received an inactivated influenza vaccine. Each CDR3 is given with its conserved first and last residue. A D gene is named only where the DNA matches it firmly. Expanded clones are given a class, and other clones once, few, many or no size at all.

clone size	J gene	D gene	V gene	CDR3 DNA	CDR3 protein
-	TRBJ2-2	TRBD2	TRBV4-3	TGCGCCAGCAGCCAAGATGGACTAGCGGATGGGTCCGGGGAGCTGTTTTTT	CASSQDGLADGSGELFF
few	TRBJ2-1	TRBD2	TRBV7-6	TGTGCCAGCAGCCCGAGACCGGGACTAGCGGGAGGAGGTTACAATGAGCAGTTCTTC	CASSPRPGLAGGGYNEQFF
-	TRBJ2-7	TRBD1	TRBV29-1	TGCAGCGTTGAAGGACAGGGACACCCCTACGAGCAGTACTTC	CSVEGQGHPYEQYF
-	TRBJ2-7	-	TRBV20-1	TGCAGTGTTTTGCTGGACACGAGTACCTACGAGCAGTACTTC	CSVLLDTSTYEQYF
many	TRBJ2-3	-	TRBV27	TGTGCCAGCAGTTTATCTGCCGGGGGAGATACGCAGTATTTT	CASSLSAGGDTQYF
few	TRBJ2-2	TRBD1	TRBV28	TGTGCCAGCAGTCGTACAGGGGCGCCGACCGGGGAGCTGTTTTTT	CASSRTGAPTGELFF
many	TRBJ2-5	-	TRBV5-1	TGCGCCAGCAGCTACTCACAGGGTCAAGAGACCCAGTACTTC	CASSYSQGQETQYF
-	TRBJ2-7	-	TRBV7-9	TGTGCCAGCAGCTTAGCGCTAATGGGCGATGACTACGAGCAGTACTTC	CASSLALMGDDYEQYF
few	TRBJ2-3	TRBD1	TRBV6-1	TGTGCCAGCAGTGACCCCAGGGGGATCTACACAGATACGCAGTATTTT	CASSDPRGIYTDTQYF
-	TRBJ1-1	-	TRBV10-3	TGTGCCACTAGGGAAGACCTGAACACTGAAGCTTTCTTT	CATREDLNTEAFF
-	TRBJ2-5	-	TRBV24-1	TGTGCCTCCAGAGGAGGGGTGGCGGAGACCCAGTACTTC	CASRGGVAETQYF
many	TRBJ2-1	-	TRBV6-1	TGTGCCAGCAGTCCCCCCGGGACACCCTACAATGAGCAGTTCTTC	CASSPPGTPYNEQFF
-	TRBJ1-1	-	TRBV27	TGTGCCAGCAGTTTAGTACAGGGAGGCTCTGCTTTCTTT	CASSLVQGGSAFF
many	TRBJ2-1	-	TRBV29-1	TGCAGCGCCGGGTGGCAGTACAATGAGCAGTTCTTC	CSAGWQYNEQFF
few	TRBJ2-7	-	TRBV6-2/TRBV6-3	TGTGCCAGCAGTTACTCGACGGCACAAGCCTCCTACGAGCAGTACTTC	CASSYSTAQASYEQYF
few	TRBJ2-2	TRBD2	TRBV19	TGTGCCAGTAGTACCGAGCGGGAGTATTGGACCGGGGAGCTGTTTTTT	CASSTEREYWTGELFF
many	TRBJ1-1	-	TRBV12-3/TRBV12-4	TGTGCCAGCAGTCCCCGAAGGGGAACTGAAGCTTTCTTT	CASSPRRGTEAFF
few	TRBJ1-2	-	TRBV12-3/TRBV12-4	TGTGCCAGCACAGAGGGTAGATACTATGGCTACACCTTC	CASTEGRYYGYTF
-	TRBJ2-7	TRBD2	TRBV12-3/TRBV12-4	TGTGCCAGCAGTCCCCGGGGGGGGTCACAAACCTACGAGCAGTACTTC	CASSPRGGSQTYEQYF
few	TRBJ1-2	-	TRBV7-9	TGTGCCAGCAGCCCAATCGAATTGGGCCAAAACTATGGCTACACCTTC	CASSPIELGQNYGYTF
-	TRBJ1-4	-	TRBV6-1	TGTGCCAGCAGGGAAAGACACCCTAATGAAAAACTGTTTTTT	CASRERHPNEKLFF
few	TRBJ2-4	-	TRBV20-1	TGCAGTGCTAGAGTGCCCAGGCCGGCAAACATTCAGTACTTC	CSARVPRPANIQYF
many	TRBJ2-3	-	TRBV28	TGTGCCAGCAGTTTATTGCGGGGCACAGATACGCAGTATTTT	CASSLLRGTDTQYF
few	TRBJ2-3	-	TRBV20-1	TGCAGTGCTAGTCCTCAGGGGCTCCTCACAGATACGCAGTATTTT	CSASPQGLLTDTQYF
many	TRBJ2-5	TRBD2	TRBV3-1	TGTGCCAGCAGCCAAGGGACTAGGAGGGAGACCCAGTACTTC	CASSQGTRRETQYF